This T cell receptor (beta chain) was observed in a study of T cell responses to AZD1222 COVID-19 vaccine. CDR1 and CDR2 (germline): LGHNA, YNFKEQ. The trim removed 0 bases at V and 6 bases at J, leaving 2 bases unmatched. CDR3 length equals 15 residues. Clones were sequenced by immunoSEQ multiplex PCR, and TCRdb holds only the in-frame ones, with some missing. The table records 90,000 to 110,000 clones, 82% of them present only once. Material: peripheral blood, obtained on day 0 of AZD1222 vaccination. This sequence joins TRBV4-2 and TRBJ2-2; TRBD1 agrees at 9 bases. This receptor was obtained from an adult in good health. CDR3 nucleotide sequence: TGTGCCAGCAGCCAAGAGACAGGGGGGTCCGGGGAGCTGTTTTTT. The encoded protein is CASSQETGGSGELFF.